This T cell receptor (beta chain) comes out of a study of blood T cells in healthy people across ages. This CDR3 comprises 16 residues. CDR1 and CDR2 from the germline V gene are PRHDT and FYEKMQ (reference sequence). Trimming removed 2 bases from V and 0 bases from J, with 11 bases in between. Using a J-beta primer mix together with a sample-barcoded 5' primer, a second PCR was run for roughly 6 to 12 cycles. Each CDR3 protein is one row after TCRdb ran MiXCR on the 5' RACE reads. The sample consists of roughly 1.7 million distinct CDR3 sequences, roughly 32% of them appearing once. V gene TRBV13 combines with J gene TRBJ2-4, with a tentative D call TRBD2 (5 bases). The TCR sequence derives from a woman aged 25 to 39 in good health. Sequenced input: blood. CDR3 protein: CASSLNGGLAKNIQYF. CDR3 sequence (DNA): TGTGCCAGCAGCTTAAATGGCGGACTAGCCAAAAACATTCAGTACTTC.